This T cell receptor (beta chain) stems from a study of spatial heterogeneity in lung cancer. TCRdb itself ran the 5' RACE reads through MiXCR, one entry per CDR3 protein. Here the sample spans about 23,000 distinct CDR3 sequences, 2.5% to 4% being singletons. In its sample, this clonotype was seen many times. Time point reported: sample taken at primary tumor resection. Sample: PBMCs, taken at surgery. The TCR comes from a female donor with early-stage non-small cell lung cancer.

This CDR3 is CASSFPPVTGELFF. The CDR3 DNA follows: TGTGCCAGCAGCTTCCCCCCCGTGACCGGGGAGCTGTTTTTT. The rearrangement links TRBV11-2 to TRBJ2-2, with D uncertain. Trimming left V 3 bases short and J 5 bases short, with 10 bases between. CDR1 is SGHAT and CDR2 is FQNNGV in the germline V gene. CDR3 size: 14 residues.